Listed here are 22 T cell receptor beta chains from one sample, sequenced in a study of blood T cell repertoires in COVID-19. Profiling relied on immunoSEQ multiplex PCR, and the TCRdb table lists in-frame clones only, not all of them. The sample includes more than 95,000 clones, around nine tenths of them seen just once. The material sequenced was peripheral blood. The source of these receptors is a woman aged 80 or older with acute or convalescent COVID-19.

V gene TRBV6-5 combines with J gene TRBJ1-2; D unresolved. Trimming removed 2 bases from V and 11 bases from J, with 15 bases in between. The CDR3 is 13 residues long. CDR1 and CDR2 from the germline V gene are MNHEY and SVGAGI. CDR3 sequence (DNA): TGTGCCAGCAGTTACGTCGGAGGCATCGGATACACCTTC. This sequence encodes CASSYVGGIGYTF.

This sequence joins TRBV6-5 and TRBJ2-5, with D hard to call. This CDR3 is 12 amino acids long. The germline V and J ends were trimmed by 2 bases and 7 bases, with 8 bases remaining between them. CDR1 and CDR2 from the germline V gene are MNHEY and SVGAGI. The CDR3 here is CASSYRSGTQYF. The CDR3 nucleotides are TGTGCCAGCAGTTACCGGTCGGGGACCCAGTACTTC.

The chain has TRBV5-5 and TRBJ1-3; a weak D match, TRBD1 (6 bases). Germline lookup yields CDR1 SGHKS and CDR2 YYEKEE (reference sequence). This CDR3 spans 15 amino acids. V was shortened by 0 bases and J by 2 bases, with 9 bases between the two germline ends. CDR3 region: CASSLDQGTGNTIYF. In nucleotides, the CDR3 is TGTGCCAGCAGCTTGGACCAGGGGACTGGAAACACCATATATTTT.

This chain uses TRBV5-4 with TRBJ1-1; the D gene is possibly TRBD1 (6 bases). This CDR3 comprises 15 residues. Germline V gene sequence: CDR1 SGHNT, CDR2 YYREEE (reference sequence). Trimming left V 7 bases short and J 3 bases short, with 19 bases between. The CDR3 bases are TGTGCCAGCCGGCTCCAGGGGTTAGGTGACACTGAAGCTTTCTTT. Translation: CASRLQGLGDTEAFF.

The chain combines TRBV9 with TRBJ2-2; perhaps TRBD1 as D (5 bases). Germline CDR1 reads SGDLS; CDR2 reads YYNGEE. The CDR3 length is 17 residues. V gave up 1 base and J gave up 2 bases, with 15 bases separating them. The CDR3: CASSVSSGQGNTGELFF. For the CDR3, the DNA is TGTGCCAGCAGCGTAAGTTCAGGTCAGGGAAACACCGGGGAGCTGTTTTTT.

The chain has TRBV7-5 and TRBJ1-5; TRBD1 is the table's D call and was not checked against the DNA. TRBV7-5 is a pseudogene. The CDR3 is made up of 18 amino acids. The CDR3 loop reads CARSLRGSLVYSNQPQHF. The CDR3 DNA is TGTGCCAGAAGCTTAAGGGGCTCGCTAGTTTATAGCAATCAGCCCCAGCATTTT.

The chain recombines TRBV7-9 with TRBJ1-4, with 10 nucleotides matching TRBD1. J was trimmed by 6 bases and V by 5 bases; bases with no gene match: 6. The CDR3 is 15 amino acids. Germline assignment: CDR1 SEHNR and CDR2 FQNEAQ (reference sequence). The CDR3 here is CASSPGTGVDEKLFF. CDR3 nucleotides: TGTGCCAGCAGCCCAGGGACAGGGGTTGATGAAAAACTGTTTTTT. Variable domain in full (rest from reference TRBV7-9 and TRBJ1-4): DTGVSQNPRHKITKRGQNVTFRCDPISEHNRLYWYRQTLGQGPEFLTYFQNEAQLEKSRLLSDRFSAERPKGSFSTLEIQRTEQGDSAMYLCASSPGTGVDEKLFFGSGTQLSVL.

This clone appeared once. The rearrangement links TRBV29-1 to TRBJ1-1; TRBD1 might be the D (5 bases). Germline values: CDR1 SQVTM, CDR2 ANQGSEA. There are 13 residues in the CDR3. Trimming took 8 bases from V and 3 from J, leaving 16 bases between them. The CDR3 bases are TGCAGCTCCCGGGCGGGGGTGGACACTGAAGCTTTCTTT. Amino acid sequence: CSSRAGVDTEAFF. The variable domain in full, with the rest retrieved from reference TRBV29-1 and TRBJ1-1, is SAVISQKPSRDICQRGTSLTIQCQVDSQVTMMFWYRQQPGQSLTLIATANQGSEATYESGFVIDKFPISRPNLTFSTLTVSNMSPEDSSIYLCSSRAGVDTEAFFGQGTRLTVV.

The rearrangement joins TRBV5-6 to TRBJ1-5; TRBD1 agrees at 10 bases. The V and J ends lost 4 bases and 7 bases, in that order; junction bases with no gene match: 8. Per germline, CDR1 SGHDT and CDR2 YYEEEE. The CDR3 has 15 amino acids. The CDR3 bases are TGTGCCAGCAGCCCTGGACAGGGGGTTAGCCAGCCCCAGCATTTT. Translation gives CASSPGQGVSQPQHF.

CDR3 sequence: CASRLQGAVGELFF. CDR3 nucleotide sequence: TGTGCCAGCAGACTACAGGGGGCGGTCGGGGAGCTGTTTTTT. The chain combines TRBV7-6 with TRBJ2-2, with TRBD1 matching over 9 bases. Germline V CDR1 and CDR2: SGHVS, FNYEAQ. Losses at the gene ends were 6 bases for V and 7 bases for J; bases not matched to a gene: 6. The CDR3 runs 14 residues.

V is TRBV12-5 and J is TRBJ1-1, with D unresolved. Germline CDR1 is LGHNT and CDR2 is FRNRAP. The V and J ends lost 2 bases and 4 bases respectively, with 8 bases between them. This CDR3 has 13 residues. The CDR3 nucleotides are TGTGCTAGTGGTTTGAAGAGTGGCACTGAAGCTTTCTTT. Translated: CASGLKSGTEAFF. The full variable domain, rest sourced from reference TRBV12-5 and TRBJ1-1, is DARVTQTPRHKVTEMGQEVTMRCQPILGHNTVFWYRQTMMQGLELLAYFRNRAPLDDSGMPKDRFSAEMPDATLATLKIQPSEPRDSAVYFCASGLKSGTEAFFGQGTRLTVV.

CDR3 sequence reads: CASGTSGRANEQFF. The CDR3 DNA follows: TGTGCCAGCGGGACTAGCGGGAGGGCCAATGAGCAGTTCTTC. This rearrangement joins TRBV27 to TRBJ2-1; the match to TRBD2 covers 16 bases. Germline CDR1 MNHEY, CDR2 SMNVEV (reference sequence). This CDR3 has 14 amino acids. J was trimmed by 6 bases and V by 8 bases; bases with no gene match: 1.

The J gene is TRBJ1-4, the V gene TRBV3-1 (or the pseudogene TRBV3-2); 8 bases line up with TRBD1. Germline loops: CDR1 LGHDT, CDR2 YNNKEL (reference sequence). The CDR3 covers 16 residues. V gave up 1 base and J gave up 2 bases; unmatched junction bases: 3. This chain's CDR3 is CASSQGTGRTNEKLFF. The CDR3 bases are TGTGCCAGCAGCCAAGGGACAGGGAGGACTAATGAAAAACTGTTTTTT.

The V and J genes are TRBV27 and TRBJ1-5; no clear D gene. This CDR3 is 12 amino acids long. V shed 5 bases and J shed 7 bases, with 9 bases lying between them. Germline-derived CDR1 and CDR2 are MNHEY and SMNVEV (reference sequence). The CDR3 loop is CASSHEQQPQHF. The CDR3 coding sequence is TGTGCCAGCAGTCACGAGCAACAGCCCCAGCATTTT.

The chain has TRBV4-1 and TRBJ2-6; tentative D call: TRBD1 (6 bases). In germline, CDR1 is MGHRA, CDR2 YSYEKL. V was shortened by 1 base and J by 0 bases, with 13 bases between the two germline ends. The CDR3 runs to 18 residues. The DNA of the CDR3 is TGCGCCAGCAGCCAAGCTGGGACAACGATCTCTGGGGCCAACGTCCTGACTTTC. Its translation: CASSQAGTTISGANVLTF.

The chain employs TRBV18 and TRBJ1-1, with D tentatively TRBD1 (5 bases). The germline gives CDR1 KGHSH, CDR2 LQKENI. There are 14 residues in the CDR3. V was cut by 6 bases and J by 1 base, with 12 bases left in between. The CDR3 loop reads CASSRGRSNTEAFF. DNA of the CDR3: TGTGCCAGCTCGCGGGGACGGTCGAACACTGAAGCTTTCTTT.

J is TRBJ1-2 and V is TRBV7-2, with D possibly TRBD1 on 6 matching bases. CDR3 length equals 14 residues. The germline CDR1 and CDR2 sequences are SGHTA and FQGNSA. Trimming left V 5 bases short and J 5 bases short, with 15 bases between. CDR3 sequence (DNA): TGTGCCAGCAGCGCTACTTTTGGACAGTATGGCTACACCTTC. Translated, it gives CASSATFGQYGYTF.

The chain links TRBV6-1 to TRBJ1-2; tentatively, D is TRBD1 (6 bases). This CDR3 comprises 13 residues. Per germline, CDR1 MNHNS and CDR2 SASEGT. Trimming removed 1 base at V and 4 bases at J, with 7 bases between. The CDR3 loop is CASSEGTVYGYTF. CDR3 in DNA: TGTGCCAGCAGTGAAGGGACAGTCTATGGCTACACCTTC.

V and J are TRBV7-3 and TRBJ2-1, with TRBD2 as a possible D gene (6 bases). V was clipped by 5 bases and J by 9 bases, with 14 bases between them. The germline CDR1 and CDR2 sequences are SGHTA and FQGTGA. The CDR3 is 13 amino acids. The CDR3 nucleotides read TGTGCCAGCAGCCCCAACGGGGGATCTGAGCAGTTCTTC. Residues: CASSPNGGSEQFF.

In DNA, the CDR3 is TGTGCCAGCAGCGGACAGGGCGTTCAAGCTTTCTTT. Amino acids: CASSGQGVQAFF. This chain joins TRBV12-1 and TRBJ1-1; the D call of TRBD1 is as the table states it, not checked on the DNA. TRBV12-1 is given as a pseudogene. The CDR3 extends over 12 amino acids.

J is TRBJ2-5 and V is TRBV5-1; perhaps TRBD2 as D (6 bases). CDR3 length equals 14 residues. Deletions cut 1 base from V and 5 bases from J, with 12 bases between. Germline lookup yields CDR1 SGHRS and CDR2 YFSETQ. The CDR3 bases are TGCGCCAGCAGCTTGAGTGGGAGGCGGGAGACCCAGTACTTC. Its protein product is CASSLSGRRETQYF.

The chain recombines TRBV15 with TRBJ2-1, with 8 bases aligning to TRBD2. Germline trimming cut 1 base from V and 4 bases from J; bases unmatched to any gene: 6. The length of the CDR3 is 16 residues. Germline V gives CDR1 LNHNV, CDR2 YYDKDF (reference sequence). The CDR3 loop is CATSRAGGGIYNEQFF. DNA of the CDR3: TGTGCCACCAGCAGAGCTGGCGGGGGGATTTACAATGAGCAGTTCTTC.